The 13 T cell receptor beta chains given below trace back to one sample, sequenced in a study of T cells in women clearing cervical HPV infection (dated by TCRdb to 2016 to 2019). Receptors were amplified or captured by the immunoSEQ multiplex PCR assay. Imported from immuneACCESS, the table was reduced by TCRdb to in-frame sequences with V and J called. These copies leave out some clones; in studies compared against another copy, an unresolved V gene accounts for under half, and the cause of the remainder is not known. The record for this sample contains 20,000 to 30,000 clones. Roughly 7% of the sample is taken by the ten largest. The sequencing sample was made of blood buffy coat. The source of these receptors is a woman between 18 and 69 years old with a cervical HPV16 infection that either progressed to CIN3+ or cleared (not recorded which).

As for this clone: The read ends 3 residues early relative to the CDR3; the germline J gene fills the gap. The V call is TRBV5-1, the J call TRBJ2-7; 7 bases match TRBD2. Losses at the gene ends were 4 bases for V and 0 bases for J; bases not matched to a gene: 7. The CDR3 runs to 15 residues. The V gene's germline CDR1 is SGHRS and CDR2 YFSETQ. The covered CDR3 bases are TGCGCCAGCAGCCCGGGTGCGGGAGTCTCCTACGAG. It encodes CASSPGAGVSYE. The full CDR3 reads CASSPGAGVSYEQYF. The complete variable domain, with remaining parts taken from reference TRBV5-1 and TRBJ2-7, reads KAGVTQTPRYLIKTRGQQVTLSCSPISGHRSVSWYQQTPGQGLQFLFEYFSETQRNKGNFPGRFSGRQFSNSRSEMNVSTLELGDSALYLCASSPGAGVSYEQYFGPGTRLTVT.

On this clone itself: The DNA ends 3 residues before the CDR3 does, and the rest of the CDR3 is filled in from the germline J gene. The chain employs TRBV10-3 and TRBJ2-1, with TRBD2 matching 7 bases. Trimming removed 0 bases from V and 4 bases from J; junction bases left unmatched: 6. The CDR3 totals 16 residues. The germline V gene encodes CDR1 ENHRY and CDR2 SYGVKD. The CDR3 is CAISESMAGEYNEQFF. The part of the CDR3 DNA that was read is TGTGCCATCAGTGAGTCAATGGCGGGAGAATACAATGAG.

The sequenced part of the CDR3 DNA is TGTGCCAGCAGTGATTCGGGACAGTACCAAGAGACC. Encoded protein: CASSDSGQYQET. The full-length CDR3 reads as CASSDSGQYQETQYF. The rearrangement uses TRBV2 and TRBJ2-5; TRBD1 aligns across 7 bases. The missing CDR3 end, 3 residues past where the read stops, is filled in from the germline J gene. The germline V gene has CDR1 SNHLY and CDR2 FYNNEI. V lost 3 bases, J lost 0 bases, and 4 bases stayed unmatched. The CDR3 is 15 residues long.

This CDR3 reads CASSKDRTYYEQYF. CDR3 DNA, as far as it was read: TGTGCCAGTAGTAAGGACAGGACATACTACGAG. The chain is built from TRBV19 and TRBJ2-7; 7 nucleotides align to TRBD1. Read sequence stops 3 residues before the CDR3 end, and the germline J gene provides the missing end. The CDR3 is 14 residues long. With 4 bases clipped from V and 3 bases from J, the junction kept 6 bases outside the gene matches. In germline, CDR1 is LNHDA, CDR2 SQIVND (reference sequence).

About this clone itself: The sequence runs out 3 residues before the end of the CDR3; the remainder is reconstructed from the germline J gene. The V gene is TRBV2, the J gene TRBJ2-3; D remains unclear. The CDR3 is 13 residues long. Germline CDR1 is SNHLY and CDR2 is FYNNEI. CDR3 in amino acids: CASSEWLQETQYF. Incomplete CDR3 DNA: TGTGCCAGCAGTGAGTGGCTTCAGGAGACG.

The sequenced part of the CDR3 DNA is TGTGCCAGCAGCGGTCCTCAACAGGACATCGAGACG. Residues: CASSGPQQDIET. The whole CDR3 is CASSGPQQDIETQYF. The rearrangement uses TRBV7-8 and TRBJ2-3, with D perhaps TRBD1 (5 bases). The read ends 3 residues shy of where the CDR3 ends; the end is completed using the germline J gene. Germline lookup yields CDR1 SGHVS and CDR2 FQNEAQ. The CDR3 extends over 15 amino acids. The full variable domain, completed using reference TRBV7-8 and TRBJ2-3, is GAGVSQSPRYKVAKRGQDVALRCDPISGHVSLFWYQQALGQGPEFLTYFQNEAQLDKSGLPSDRFFAERPEGSVSTLKIQRTQQEDSAVYLCASSGPQQDIETQYFGPGTRLTVL.

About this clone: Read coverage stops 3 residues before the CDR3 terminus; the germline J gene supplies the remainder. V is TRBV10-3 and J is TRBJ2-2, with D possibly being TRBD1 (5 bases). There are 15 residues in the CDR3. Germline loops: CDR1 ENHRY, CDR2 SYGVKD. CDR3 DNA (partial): TGTGCCATCAGGGGGCCATACTCAACTAATGAAAAG. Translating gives CAIRGPYSTNEK. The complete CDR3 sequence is CAIRGPYSTNEKLFF.

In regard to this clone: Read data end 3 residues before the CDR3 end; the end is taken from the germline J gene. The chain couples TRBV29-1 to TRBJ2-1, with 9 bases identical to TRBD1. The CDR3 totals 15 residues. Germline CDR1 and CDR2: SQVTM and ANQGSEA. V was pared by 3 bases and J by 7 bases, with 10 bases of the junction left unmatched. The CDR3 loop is CSVDLHRGRYNEQFF. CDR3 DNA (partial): TGCAGCGTTGATCTACACAGGGGGCGTTATAATGAG.

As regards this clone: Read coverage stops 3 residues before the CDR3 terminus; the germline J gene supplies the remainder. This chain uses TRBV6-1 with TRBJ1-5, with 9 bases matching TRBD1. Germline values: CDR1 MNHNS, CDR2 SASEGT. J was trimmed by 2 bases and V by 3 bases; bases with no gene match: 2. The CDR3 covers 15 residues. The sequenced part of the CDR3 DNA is TGTGCCAGCAGTGAGGACAGGGGTCGCAATCAGCCC. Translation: CASSEDRGRNQP. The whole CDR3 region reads CASSEDRGRNQPQHF.

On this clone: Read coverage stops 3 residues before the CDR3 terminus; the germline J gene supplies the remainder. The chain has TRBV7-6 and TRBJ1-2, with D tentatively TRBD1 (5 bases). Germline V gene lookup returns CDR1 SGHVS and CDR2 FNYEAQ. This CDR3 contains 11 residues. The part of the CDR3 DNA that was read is TGTGCCAGCAGCTCCGGGACTAGC. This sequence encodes CASSSGTS. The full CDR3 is CASSSGTSYTF.

The CDR3 sequence is CASSPQGNEQYF. The sequenced part of the CDR3 DNA is TGCGCCAGCAGTCCGCAGGGGAACGAG. This chain connects TRBV5-1 to TRBJ2-7, with a possible D match to TRBD1 (6 bases). The missing CDR3 end, 3 residues past where the read stops, is filled in from the germline J gene. V was trimmed by 5 bases and J by 5 bases, leaving 11 bases between them. This CDR3 is built from 12 residues. In germline, CDR1 is SGHRS, CDR2 YFSETQ.

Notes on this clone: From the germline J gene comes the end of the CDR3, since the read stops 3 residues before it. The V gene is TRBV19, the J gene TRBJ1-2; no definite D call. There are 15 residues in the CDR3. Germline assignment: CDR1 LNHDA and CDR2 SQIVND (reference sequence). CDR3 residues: CASSMPGSSSYDYTF. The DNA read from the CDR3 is TGTGCCAGTAGTATGCCAGGTTCGAGCTCCTACGAC.

The sequenced part of the CDR3 DNA is TGTGCCGCCGGGTGGGGGACAGGGGGCACAGATACG. Translated, it gives CAAGWGTGGTDT. The entire CDR3 protein is CAAGWGTGGTDTQYF. The rearrangement links TRBV7-9 to TRBJ2-3, with TRBD1 matching 10 bases. The read stops 3 residues short of the end of the CDR3; the missing end is completed from the germline J gene. The length of the CDR3 is 15 residues. J gave up 1 base and V 11 bases, and 9 bases lay outside the gene matches. Germline V gene data show CDR1 as SEHNR and CDR2 as FQNEAQ (reference sequence).